Below, one TCR beta chain is given with its context. Its antigen is not identified. This table comes from immunoSEQ multiplex PCR, and its TCRdb copy is limited to in-frame clones, with some not included. The repertoire holds about 440,000 clones, with about 90% as singletons. These data belong to a study of Ad26.COV2.S vaccination and SARS-CoV-2 variants. Background on the study: The COV1001 Ad26.COV2.S trial arm included the donor.

The treatment is: around 19 received Ad26.COV2.S at low or high dose, single or two shots; 5 received placebo; per-sample allocation not given. Specimen acquisition occurred on day 63 following the initial vaccine or placebo injection. General study findings and limits: Recipients of vaccine and of placebo showed similar breadth of their non-spike TCR repertoires.

The sequence derives from a person aged 18-60 years who received the Ad26.COV2.S COVID-19 vaccine or a placebo. The sequencing here drew on peripheral blood, taken in a trial of Ad26.COV2.S vaccine versus placebo.

CDR3 bases: TGTGCCTGGAGACCAAGACAGGGCAATGAGCAGTTCTTC. This encodes CAWRPRQGNEQFF. V usage is TRBV30 and J usage is TRBJ2-1; 7 bases align to TRBD1. The length of the CDR3 is 13 residues. Germline V gene lookup returns CDR1 GTSNPN and CDR2 SVGIG (reference sequence). Trimming at V came to 3 bases and at J to 6 bases, leaving 5 bases not matched to a gene.